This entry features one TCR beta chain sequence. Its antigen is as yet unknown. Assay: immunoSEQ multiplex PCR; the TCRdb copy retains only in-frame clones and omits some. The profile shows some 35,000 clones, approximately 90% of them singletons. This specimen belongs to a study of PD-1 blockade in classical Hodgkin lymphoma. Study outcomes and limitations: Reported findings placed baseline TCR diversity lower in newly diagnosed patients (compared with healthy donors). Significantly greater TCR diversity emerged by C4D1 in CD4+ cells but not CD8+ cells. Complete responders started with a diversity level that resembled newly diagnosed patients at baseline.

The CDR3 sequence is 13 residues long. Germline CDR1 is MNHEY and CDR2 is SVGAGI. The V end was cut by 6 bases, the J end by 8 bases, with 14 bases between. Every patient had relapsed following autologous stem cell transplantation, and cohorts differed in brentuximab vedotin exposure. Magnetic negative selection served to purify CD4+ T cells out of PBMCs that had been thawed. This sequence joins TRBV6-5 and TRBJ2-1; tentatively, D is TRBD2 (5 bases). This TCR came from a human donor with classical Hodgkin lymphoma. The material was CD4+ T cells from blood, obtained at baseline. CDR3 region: CASRPSGVDEQFF. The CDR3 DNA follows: TGTGCCAGCAGACCGTCCGGGGTTGATGAGCAGTTCTTC.